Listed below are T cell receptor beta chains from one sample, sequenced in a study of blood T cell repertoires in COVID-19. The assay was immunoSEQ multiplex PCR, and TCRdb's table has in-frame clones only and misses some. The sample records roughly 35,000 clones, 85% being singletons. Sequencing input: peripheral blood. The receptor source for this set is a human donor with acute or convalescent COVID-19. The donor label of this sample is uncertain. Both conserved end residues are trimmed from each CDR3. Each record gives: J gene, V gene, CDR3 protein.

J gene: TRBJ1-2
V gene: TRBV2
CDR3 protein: ASSEVVRTGGGYT

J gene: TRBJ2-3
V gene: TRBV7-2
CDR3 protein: ASSSLAVGDTQY

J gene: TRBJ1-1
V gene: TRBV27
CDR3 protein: ASSWTASSTEAF

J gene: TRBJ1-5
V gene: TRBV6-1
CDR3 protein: ASSEAGGSQH

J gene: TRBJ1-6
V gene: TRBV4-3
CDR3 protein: ASSQELTGVDSPLH

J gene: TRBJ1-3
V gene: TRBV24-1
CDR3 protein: ATSPGTVGNTIY

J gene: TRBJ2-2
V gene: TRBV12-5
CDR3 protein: ASGLVGVTNTGELF

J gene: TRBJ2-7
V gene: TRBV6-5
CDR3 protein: ATKKAQGALYEQY

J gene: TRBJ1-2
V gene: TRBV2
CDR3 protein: ASSEKSSGVYGYT

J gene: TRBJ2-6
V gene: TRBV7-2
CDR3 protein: ASSKEGSSGANVLT

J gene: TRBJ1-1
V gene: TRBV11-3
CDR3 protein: ASSLTIVAF

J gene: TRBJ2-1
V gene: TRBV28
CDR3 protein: ASRTGDGAYNEQF

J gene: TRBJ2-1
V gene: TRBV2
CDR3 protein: ASKRTPENEQF

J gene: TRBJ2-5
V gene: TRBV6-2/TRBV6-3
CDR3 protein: ASSIDGLAGGFQETQY

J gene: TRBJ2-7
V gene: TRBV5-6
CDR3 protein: ASSLWSRDRGHQQY

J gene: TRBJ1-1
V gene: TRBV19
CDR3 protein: ASSMRQNTEAF